One and the same sample provided the 15 T cell receptor beta chains below, sequenced in a study of T cells in Graves' hyperthyroidism and ophthalmopathy. Authors of the study amplified TCR beta CDR3 regions from RNA transcripts. HTBI primers were used for first-round RT-PCR of the TCR CDR3. Via MiXCR, TCRdb re-called the multiplex PCR reads, giving one row per CDR3 protein. The sample lists approximately 380,000 distinct CDR3 sequences, over 12% occurring once. The sequenced sample consisted of blood. The receptors originated from a man between 45 and 60 years old with Graves' ophthalmopathy.

This clonotype was detected ten times or more. This chain joins TRBV30 and TRBJ2-5, with TRBD2 matching over 11 bases. In germline, CDR1 is GTSNPN, CDR2 SVGIG (reference sequence). After removal of 0 bases from V and 3 bases from J, the junction contained 3 bases not matched to a gene. The CDR3 is 15 amino acids. DNA for the CDR3: TGTGCCTGGAGTGTTGCTAGCGGGGGGAAAGAGACCCAGTACTTC. This codes for CAWSVASGGKETQYF. Full variable domain (missing parts from reference TRBV30 and TRBJ2-5): SQTIHQWPATLVQPVGSPLSLECTVEGTSNPNLYWYRQAAGRGLQLLFYSVGIGQISSEVPQNLSASRPQDRQFILSSKKLLLSDSGFYLCAWSVASGGKETQYFGPGTRLLVL.

This clonotype was seen a few times. The V and J genes are TRBV14 and TRBJ2-7, with D uncertain. Germline assignment: CDR1 SGHDN and CDR2 FVKESK. V lost 0 bases and J lost 6, with 12 bases in between. The CDR3 runs 14 residues. CDR3 sequence: CASSQDGEGSEQYF. The CDR3 bases are TGTGCCAGCAGCCAAGACGGCGAAGGCTCCGAGCAGTACTTC.

This clonotype has only a few counts. The gene calls are TRBV19 and TRBJ1-2, with TRBD1 as a possible D gene (5 bases). The V end was cut by 3 bases, the J end by 1 base, with 9 bases between. Germline loops: CDR1 LNHDA, CDR2 SQIVND (reference sequence). The CDR3 runs to 14 residues. The CDR3 DNA is TGTGCCAGTAGTATCCAGGGAGTTAACTATGGCTACACCTTC. This codes for CASSIQGVNYGYTF.

V and J are TRBV10-2 and TRBJ2-1; D not resolved. The CDR3 loop spans 13 amino acids. The germline CDR1 and CDR2 sequences are WSHSY and SAAADI. V dropped 0 bases and J dropped 7 bases, with 7 bases sitting between them. CDR3 residues: CASSESGVNEQFF. CDR3 DNA sequence: TGCGCCAGCAGTGAGTCGGGCGTAAATGAGCAGTTCTTC.

The rearrangement uses TRBV18 and TRBJ2-7; D is undetermined. The CDR3 covers 12 residues. Trimming cost V 2 bases and J 6 bases, with 8 bases left between them. Germline V gives CDR1 KGHSH, CDR2 LQKENI. The CDR3 DNA sequence: TGTGCCAGCTCACCATACTCCGCCGAGCAGTACTTC. It specifies CASSPYSAEQYF. Variable domain in full (rest from reference TRBV18 and TRBJ2-7): NAGVMQNPRHLVRRRGQEARLRCSPMKGHSHVYWYRQLPEEGLKFMVYLQKENIIDESGMPKERFSAEFPKEGPSILRIQQVVRGDSAAYFCASSPYSAEQYFGPGTRLTVT.

This clonotype was recorded many times. The V and J genes are TRBV2 and TRBJ1-6, with D maybe TRBD1 (5 bases). CDR1 SNHLY and CDR2 FYNNEI come from the germline V gene. The CDR3 length is 14 residues. V shed 3 bases and J shed 7 bases, with 10 bases lying between them. The CDR3 loop reads CASSEGRLNSPLHF. As DNA, the CDR3 is TGTGCCAGCAGTGAGGGACGGCTGAATTCACCCCTCCACTTT.

This clonotype has at least ten counts. The chain couples TRBV12-3 or TRBV12-4 to TRBJ1-1; D perhaps matches TRBD1 (6 bases). This CDR3 has 14 amino acids. V was shortened by 0 bases and J by 4 bases, with 9 bases between the two germline ends. CDR3 DNA: TGTGCCAGCAGTTTAGCAGGGGGGGCCACTGAAGCTTTCTTT. Its protein is CASSLAGGATEAFF.

Details on this clonotype: The junction and the germline gene differ at one end; a read error may be behind it. The chain carries TRBV28 and TRBJ1-2; 7 bases agree with TRBD1. Germline values: CDR1 MDHEN, CDR2 SYDVKM. The CDR3 totals 15 residues. The CDR3 loop reads CASSPFRQGGNGCTF. The CDR3 DNA reads TGTGCCAGCAGCCCATTTCGGCAGGGGGGAAATGGCTGCACCTTC.

This clonotype turned up a few times. DNA of the CDR3: TGTGCCAGTAGTATACGGGGCAGGTTCAATGAGCAGTTCTTC. This gives the protein CASSIRGRFNEQFF. This chain uses TRBV19 with TRBJ2-1; D possibly uses TRBD1 or TRBD2 (5 bases each). The V end was cut by 2 bases, the J end by 6 bases, with 11 bases between. The CDR3 is 14 residues long. Per germline, CDR1 LNHDA and CDR2 SQIVND (reference sequence).

There are many counts of this clonotype. The chain carries TRBV18 and TRBJ2-5, with 7 bases lining up with TRBD1. V trimming: 3 bases; J trimming: 7 bases; junction bases outside the gene matches: 8. The CDR3 has 14 residues. Germline V gives CDR1 KGHSH, CDR2 LQKENI. The CDR3 here is CASSPRDSHRTQYF. The DNA for the CDR3 is TGTGCCAGCTCACCCCGGGACAGCCACCGGACCCAGTACTTC.

This clonotype was seen at least ten times. V gene TRBV5-1 combines with J gene TRBJ2-3; D is perhaps TRBD2 (5 bases). The germline V gene has CDR1 SGHRS and CDR2 YFSETQ. Trimming shortened V by 4 bases and J by 2 bases, and 14 bases separated the two germline ends. The CDR3 covers 15 residues. CDR3 protein: CASSEKAEITDTQYF. CDR3 in DNA: TGCGCCAGCAGCGAAAAAGCGGAAATCACAGATACGCAGTATTTT. Together with reference TRBV5-1 and TRBJ2-3, the CDR3 gives the full variable domain: KAGVTQTPRYLIKTRGQQVTLSCSPISGHRSVSWYQQTPGQGLQFLFEYFSETQRNKGNFPGRFSGRQFSNSRSEMNVSTLELGDSALYLCASSEKAEITDTQYFGPGTRLTVL.

The chain recombines TRBV28 with TRBJ2-7; D gene uncertain. CDR1 is MDHEN, CDR2 SYDVKM, per germline. This CDR3 has 14 amino acids. V lost 1 base and J lost 2, with 9 bases in between. Written as DNA, the CDR3 is TGTGCCAGCAGTTTATTAGGCAGAACCTACGAGCAGTACTTC. It translates to CASSLLGRTYEQYF.

This clonotype occurred many times. J is TRBJ2-1 and V is TRBV29-1; D call uncertain. CDR3 length equals 13 residues. V gave up 6 bases and J gave up 6 bases, with 15 bases separating them. Germline V gene data show CDR1 as SQVTM and CDR2 as ANQGSEA. In nucleotides, the CDR3 is TGCAGCGTCCAAAGTCGGTCGGGCAATGAGCAGTTCTTC. Translating gives CSVQSRSGNEQFF.

In this sample, this clonotype turned up a few times. The chain's CDR3 is CSASGGFSTDTQYF. The CDR3 nucleotides read TGCAGTGCTAGTGGGGGTTTCAGCACAGATACGCAGTATTTT. The chain has TRBV20-1 and TRBJ2-3, with D perhaps TRBD1 or TRBD2 (5 bases each). Trimming took off 3 bases at V and 0 bases at J, with 10 bases between the two ends. The germline CDR1 and CDR2 sequences are DFQATT and SNEGSKA (reference sequence). The CDR3 spans 14 residues.

This clonotype was counted between two and nine times. Being one base from a much bigger clone, this may be a read error. The chain is built from TRBV29-1 and TRBJ2-1; 8 bases are shared with TRBD1. The germline V gene has CDR1 SQVTM and CDR2 ANQGSEA. V dropped 2 bases and J dropped 8; count of bases not matched to a gene: 8. This CDR3 region has 14 residues. The CDR3: CSVERTGTVHEQFF. The CDR3 nucleotides read TGCAGCGTTGAACGGACAGGGACTGTTCATGAGCAGTTCTTC.